Listed below are T cell receptor beta chains from one sample, sequenced in a study of OX40 agonist ivuxolimab in advanced cancers. The data were produced by immunoSEQ multiplex PCR, yet TCRdb's version contains in-frame clones alone and is incomplete. This table holds 70,000 or so clones, 85% to 90% found once. The source was CD4+ or CD8+ T cells sorted from blood, collected in a trial of the OX40 agonist ivuxolimab. The receptors derive from an adult with an advanced solid tumor such as melanoma, head and neck, liver or kidney cancer. Both conserved end residues are part of each CDR3. D genes are given only for firm matches. A clone size is listed for some rows: how often the clone was seen (once, few, many), or a class if it is expanded.

. | TRBJ1-4 | TRBV5-1 | . | TGCGCCAGCAGCTCTCCGGGAGGTGGTGAAAAACTGTTTTTT | CASSSPGGGEKLFF
. | TRBJ2-7 | TRBV20-1 | TRBD2 | TGCAGTGCTACCCATATAGCGGGAAAGGAGTTC | CSATHIAGKEF
once | TRBJ1-4 | TRBV2 | . | TGTGCCAGCAGTTTGAGGGGAGGGGCGACTAATGAAAAACTGTTTTTT | CASSLRGGATNEKLFF
. | TRBJ2-1 | TRBV27 | . | TGTGCCAGCGTACCTTTAGGAGGGCCTCACAATGAGCAGTTCTTC | CASVPLGGPHNEQFF
. | TRBJ2-3 | TRBV29-1 | TRBD2 | TGCAGCGCCCGGGAGGCAGATACGCAGTATTTT | CSAREADTQYF
. | TRBJ1-2 | TRBV6-6 | . | TGTGCCAGCAGTTACTCGGGGCAGAGTAACTATGGCTACACCTTC | CASSYSGQSNYGYTF
few | TRBJ2-7 | TRBV15 | TRBD2 | TGTGCCACCAGCAGAGATCGGGGGACTAGCGGGAGCGGGGACGAGCAGTACTTC | CATSRDRGTSGSGDEQYF
. | TRBJ2-7 | TRBV28 | . | TGTGCCAGCAGTCCCCCAGGTTCTCCCTACGAGCAGTACTTC | CASSPPGSPYEQYF
. | TRBJ1-3 | TRBV19 | . | TGTGCCAGTAGTATCCCGACAGGCTCTGGAAACACCATATATTTT | CASSIPTGSGNTIYF
once | TRBJ2-1 | TRBV7-3 | TRBD2 | TGTGCCAGCAGCTTAGATAGCGGGAGCACCTACAATGAGCAGTTCTTC | CASSLDSGSTYNEQFF
. | TRBJ1-5 | TRBV6-5 | . | TGTGCCAGCAGGCTACCATGTTATAGCAATCAGCCCCAGCATTTT | CASRLPCYSNQPQHF
. | TRBJ1-2 | TRBV6-5 | . | TGTGCCAGCAGTTCCCCCCGTAGGGCTGGGGATGGCTACACCTTC | CASSSPRRAGDGYTF
. | TRBJ2-7 | TRBV19 | . | TGTGCCAGTAGTCAATTTGTGTCGAGCTCCTACGAGCAGTACTTC | CASSQFVSSSYEQYF
. | TRBJ2-1 | TRBV29-1 | . | TGCAGCGTGCCCCACAGGTACAATGAGCAGTTCTTC | CSVPHRYNEQFF
. | TRBJ2-5 | TRBV12-5 | . | TGTGCTAGTGGCACAGAAGAGACCCAGTACTTC | CASGTEETQYF
. | TRBJ2-6 | TRBV28 | TRBD1 | TGTGCCACTAGACAGGGGTCCTCCCATGGGGCCAACGTCCTGACTTTC | CATRQGSSHGANVLTF
few | TRBJ1-5 | TRBV7-8 | . | TGTGCCAGCAGCGCCGCAGCAGGGCGCGGTCAGCCCCAGCATTTT | CASSAAAGRGQPQHF
. | TRBJ2-5 | TRBV7-3 | . | TGTGCCAGCAGCCTATCCGGCGGGGTAGCCCAGTACTTC | CASSLSGGVAQYF
. | TRBJ2-5 | TRBV6-5 | . | TGTGCCAGCAGTCACACGGCGGCCCAAGAGACCCAGTACTTC | CASSHTAAQETQYF
. | TRBJ1-1 | TRBV27 | . | TGTGCCAGCAGTTCAGAGATGAACACTGAAGCTTTCTTT | CASSSEMNTEAFF